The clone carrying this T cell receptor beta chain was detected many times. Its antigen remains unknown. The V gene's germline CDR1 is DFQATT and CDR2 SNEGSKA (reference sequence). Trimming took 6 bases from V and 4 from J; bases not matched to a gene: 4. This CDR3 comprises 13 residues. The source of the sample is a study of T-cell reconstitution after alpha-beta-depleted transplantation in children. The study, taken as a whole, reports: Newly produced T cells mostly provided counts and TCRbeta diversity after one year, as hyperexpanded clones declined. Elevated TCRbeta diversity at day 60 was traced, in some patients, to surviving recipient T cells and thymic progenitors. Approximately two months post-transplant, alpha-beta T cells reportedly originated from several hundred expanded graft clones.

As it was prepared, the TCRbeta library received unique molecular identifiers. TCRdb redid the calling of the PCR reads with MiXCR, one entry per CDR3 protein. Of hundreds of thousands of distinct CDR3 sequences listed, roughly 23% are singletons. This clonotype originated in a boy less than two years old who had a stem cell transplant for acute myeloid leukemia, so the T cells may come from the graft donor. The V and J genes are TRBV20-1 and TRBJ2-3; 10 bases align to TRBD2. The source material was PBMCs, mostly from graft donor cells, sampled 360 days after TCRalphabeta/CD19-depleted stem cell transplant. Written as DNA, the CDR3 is TGCAGTGCCCCGGGACTAGCGCCAGATACGCAGTATTTT. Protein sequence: CSAPGLAPDTQYF.